Shown below are 18 T cell receptor beta chains from a single sample sequenced in a study of T cells in Graves' hyperthyroidism and ophthalmopathy. The TCR beta CDR3 regions underwent amplification using RNA transcripts as the source. During a first-round RT-PCR of the TCR CDR3, the HTBI primer set was used. MiXCR was run by TCRdb on the multiplex PCR reads, yielding one entry per CDR3 protein. The data contain approximately 610,000 distinct CDR3 sequences, roughly 14% of them seen just once; the ten biggest clones take up around 4.5%. Sequencing used blood. These receptors were collected from a middle-aged woman with Graves' ophthalmopathy.

This clonotype was seen many times. This likely comes from a read error, as the CDR3 has no conserved phenylalanine or tryptophan at its end. The limits of the CDR3 on the DNA are not certain, so only TCRdb's listed CDR3 is given. CDR3 sequence: CASSIDSRQGPC. The chain links TRBV19 to TRBJ1-1; the table's TRBD1 call for D was not verified on the DNA. Germline V gene lookup returns CDR1 LNHDA and CDR2 SQIVND (reference sequence). Counting both end residues, the CDR3 totals 12 amino acids.

V gene TRBV7-9 combines with J gene TRBJ1-1, with D unresolved. The germline V gene encodes CDR1 SEHNR and CDR2 FQNEAQ (reference sequence). This CDR3 has 12 residues. Deletions cut 5 bases from V and 8 bases from J, with 12 bases between. In DNA form, the CDR3 reads TGTGCCAGCAGCCCCTATCAGCTGGAAGCTTTCTTT. This codes for CASSPYQLEAFF.

This clonotype was seen ten or more times. The gene calls are TRBV6-2 or TRBV6-3 and TRBJ1-1; D uncertain. CDR3 size: 11 residues. In germline, CDR1 is MNHEY, CDR2 SVGEGT. The V end lost 0 bases, the J end lost 9 bases, and 5 bases lay between the germline ends. Here the CDR3 reads CASSYSSQAFF. For the CDR3, the DNA is TGTGCCAGCAGTTACTCAAGTCAAGCTTTCTTT.

This chain connects TRBV7-2 to TRBJ2-5; D not resolved. This CDR3 has 15 residues. Trimming took 5 bases from V and 2 from J, leaving 15 bases between them. Germline V gene data show CDR1 as SGHTA and CDR2 as FQGNSA. The CDR3 here is CASSARPWGQETQYF. CDR3 nucleotide sequence: TGTGCCAGCAGCGCCCGGCCTTGGGGACAAGAGACCCAGTACTTC.

This clonotype was seen repeatedly, ten times or more. The CDR3 nucleotides read TGTGCCAGCAGTCCGCCTGGGAGCTCCTACGAGCAGTACTTC. This codes for CASSPPGSSYEQYF. The chain recombines TRBV28 with TRBJ2-7, with D possibly being TRBD2 (5 bases). Trimming took off 5 bases at V and 0 bases at J, with 11 bases between the two ends. CDR1 is MDHEN and CDR2 is SYDVKM in the germline V gene. The CDR3 length is 14 residues.

This clonotype was counted only a few times. The chain couples TRBV7-6 to TRBJ2-2; no clear D gene. This CDR3 has 13 amino acids. V was clipped by 5 bases and J by 7 bases, with 11 bases between them. Germline CDR1 SGHVS, CDR2 FNYEAQ. The CDR3 protein is CASSPRPGGELFF. CDR3 DNA: TGTGCCAGCAGCCCCCGACCCGGCGGGGAGCTGTTTTTT. The variable domain in full, completed from reference TRBV7-6 and TRBJ2-2, reads GAGVSQSPRYKVTKRGQDVALRCDPISGHVSLYWYRQALGQGPEFLTYFNYEAQQDKSGLPNDRFSAERPEGSISTLTIQRTEQRDSAMYRCASSPRPGGELFFGEGSRLTVL.

This clonotype was found many times. The chain joins TRBV27 to TRBJ2-5; perhaps TRBD1 as D (7 bases). Looked up from germline, CDR1 is MNHEY and CDR2 is SMNVEV (reference sequence). This CDR3 spans 15 amino acids. V was pared by 5 bases and J by 5 bases, with 18 bases between. CDR3 sequence reads: CASSPRGAMSETQYF. The CDR3, as DNA: TGTGCCAGCAGTCCCAGGGGGGCTATGTCGGAGACCCAGTACTTC.

This clonotype was seen many times. The chain employs TRBV2 and TRBJ2-7; no reliable D call. Trimming pared 6 bases from V and 7 bases from J, leaving 10 bases between. Germline assignment: CDR1 SNHLY and CDR2 FYNNEI. The CDR3 contains 11 residues. CDR3 in DNA: TGTGCCAGCAGCGTTCATAAAGAGCAGTACTTC. Translated: CASSVHKEQYF.

At least ten counts were recorded for this clonotype. This rearrangement joins TRBV6-2 or TRBV6-3 to TRBJ2-5, with 12 bases that match TRBD2. The germline CDR1 and CDR2 sequences are MNHEY and SVGEGT. V shed 8 bases, J shed 2 bases, and the junction held 3 bases outside the gene matches. The CDR3 spans 14 residues. Here the CDR3 reads CASWTSGKQETQYF. As DNA, the CDR3 is TGTGCCAGCTGGACTAGCGGGAAGCAAGAGACCCAGTACTTC.

The table lists this clonotype with many counts. The CDR3 sequence is CASSYQGANTEAFF. In DNA form, the CDR3 reads TGTGCCAGCAGTTATCAGGGGGCGAACACTGAAGCTTTCTTT. The V call is TRBV6-5, the J call TRBJ1-1, with 8 nucleotides matching TRBD1. V shed 3 bases and J 1 base; nucleotides not matched to a gene: 1. CDR3 length: 14 amino acids. Germline-derived CDR1 and CDR2 are MNHEY and SVGAGI.

This clonotype has a count of ten or more. The chain couples TRBV7-2 to TRBJ1-5; D perhaps matches TRBD1 (5 bases). Germline CDR1 is SGHTA and CDR2 is FQGNSA. The CDR3 runs to 13 residues. The germline V and J ends were trimmed by 1 base and 6 bases, with 7 bases remaining between them. CDR3 in DNA: TGTGCCAGCAGCTTAGGGGACCGTCAGCCCCAGCATTTT. It encodes CASSLGDRQPQHF.

This chain joins TRBV30 and TRBJ2-4; no reliable D call. Trimming removed 0 bases from V and 6 bases from J, with 6 bases in between. This CDR3 spans 12 amino acids. Germline CDR1 is GTSNPN and CDR2 is SVGIG (reference sequence). The CDR3 DNA reads as TGTGCCTGGAGTGTCACCTCAAACATTCAGTACTTC. As protein: CAWSVTSNIQYF.

As to this clonotype: A much more abundant neighbour one base away suggests this may be a read error. The chain couples TRBV5-1 to TRBJ2-7; tentative D call: TRBD1 (5 bases). The germline gives CDR1 SGHRS, CDR2 YFSETQ. Trimming removed 0 bases from V and 10 bases from J, with 17 bases in between. This CDR3 is 14 amino acids long. In DNA form, the CDR3 reads TGCGCCAGCAGCTTGGATCAGGGAAGTTCCGATCAGTACTTC. Its translation: CASSLDQGSSDQYF.

This clonotype was seen more than once but under ten times. This chain joins TRBV12-3 or TRBV12-4 and TRBJ1-2; perhaps TRBD1 as D (5 bases). The ends were cut back, 6 bases at V and 4 bases at J, with 15 bases in the middle. The length of the CDR3 is 14 residues. The chain's CDR3 is CASSPEGMSYGYTF. DNA of the CDR3: TGTGCCAGCAGCCCTGAGGGGATGAGCTATGGCTACACCTTC.

This clonotype has at least ten counts. CDR3 sequence (DNA): TGTGCCAGCAGTTACTCGTCGGTAGGTCAGCGCTGGGGGGATGAGCAGTTCTTC. Its protein is CASSYSSVGQRWGDEQFF. The chain is built from TRBV6-2 or TRBV6-3 and TRBJ2-1; maybe TRBD2 (6 bases). This CDR3 has 18 amino acids. V was shortened by 0 bases and J by 8 bases, with 23 bases between the two germline ends. Germline CDR1 reads MNHEY; CDR2 reads SVGEGT.

The V call is TRBV18, the J call TRBJ2-5, with D uncertain. The CDR3 loop spans 13 amino acids. The germline gives CDR1 KGHSH, CDR2 LQKENI. The V gene lost 4 bases and the J gene lost 2 bases, with 8 bases spanning the gap. The DNA for the CDR3 is TGTGCCAGCTCACGATTACAGCAAGAGACCCAGTACTTC. It translates to CASSRLQQETQYF.

Many counts were recorded for this clonotype. The chain joins TRBV2 to TRBJ2-2; 16 bases map to TRBD2. This CDR3 is built from 18 residues. Losses at the gene ends were 10 bases for V and 4 bases for J; bases not matched to a gene: 12. Germline V CDR1 and CDR2: SNHLY, FYNNEI. The CDR3 DNA reads as TGTGCCATCAGGGGGACTAGCGGGAGGGGATCCCTCACCGGGGAGCTGTTTTTT. Its translation is CAIRGTSGRGSLTGELFF.

The CDR3 loop reads CASAPSGRGETQYF. The CDR3 DNA sequence: TGTGCCAGTGCCCCTAGCGGGAGGGGCGAGACCCAGTACTTC. The V gene is TRBV28, the J gene TRBJ2-5; 12 bases align to TRBD2. The V segment lost 9 bases and the J segment 5 bases; nucleotides outside the gene matches: 7. The CDR3 length is 14 residues. The germline CDR1 and CDR2 sequences are MDHEN and SYDVKM.